This TCR beta chain appears in the sequencing data of a study of spatial heterogeneity in lung cancer. On the study more broadly: TCR transcript abundance in tumor regions was strongly correlated with the T cell module score obtained from matched bulk RNA-seq. On average, each unique TCR and UMI combination appeared more than ten times in raw reads. Regarding the study as a whole: Tracking of tumor mutation counts was seen in expanded intratumoral alpha and beta TCR counts.

A few counts support this clonotype. Its target is unknown. V was pared by 9 bases and J by 1 base, with 12 bases between. CDR3 length: 13 amino acids. Every individual TCR cDNA molecule carried its own unique molecular identifier, which allowed correction of PCR and sequencing errors. TCRdb analysed the 5' RACE reads with MiXCR anew, one entry per CDR3 protein. Altogether fewer than 3,000 distinct CDR3 sequences are present, over 40% being singletons, with the ten largest covering roughly 20%. The time point is: sample taken at primary tumor resection. This clonotype was sampled from a male donor with early-stage non-small cell lung cancer. The gene calls are TRBV12-3 or TRBV12-4 and TRBJ2-5; tentatively, D is TRBD1 (5 bases). Sequencing used lung tumor tissue, obtained at surgery. This chain's CDR3 is CASSQGTQETQYF. CDR3 sequence (DNA): TGTGCCAGTAGTCAGGGAACCCAAGAGACCCAGTACTTC.